Described below is a single T cell receptor beta chain sequence and its context. Trimming pared 0 bases from V and 7 bases from J, leaving 4 bases between. The CDR3 runs to 11 residues. The germline V gene has CDR1 GTSNPN and CDR2 SVGIG (reference sequence). This specimen comes from a study of memory CD4+ T cells and cytomegalovirus serostatus. Single viable CD3+CD4+CD8-CD45RO+ cells were sorted as the memory CD4+ T cells. After thawing, CD4+ T cells were positively selected. Produced via immunoSEQ multiplex PCR; TCRdb's table is partial and in-frame only. This sample has around 50,000 clones, with approximately 78% found just once.

This sequence joins TRBV30 and TRBJ2-1; D not certain. Sequencing was done on a sample of memory CD4+ T cells from blood. This TCR derives from an adult in good health and CMV-seronegative. This CDR3 reads CAWSVRNEQFF. DNA for the CDR3: TGTGCCTGGAGTGTACGTAATGAGCAGTTCTTC.